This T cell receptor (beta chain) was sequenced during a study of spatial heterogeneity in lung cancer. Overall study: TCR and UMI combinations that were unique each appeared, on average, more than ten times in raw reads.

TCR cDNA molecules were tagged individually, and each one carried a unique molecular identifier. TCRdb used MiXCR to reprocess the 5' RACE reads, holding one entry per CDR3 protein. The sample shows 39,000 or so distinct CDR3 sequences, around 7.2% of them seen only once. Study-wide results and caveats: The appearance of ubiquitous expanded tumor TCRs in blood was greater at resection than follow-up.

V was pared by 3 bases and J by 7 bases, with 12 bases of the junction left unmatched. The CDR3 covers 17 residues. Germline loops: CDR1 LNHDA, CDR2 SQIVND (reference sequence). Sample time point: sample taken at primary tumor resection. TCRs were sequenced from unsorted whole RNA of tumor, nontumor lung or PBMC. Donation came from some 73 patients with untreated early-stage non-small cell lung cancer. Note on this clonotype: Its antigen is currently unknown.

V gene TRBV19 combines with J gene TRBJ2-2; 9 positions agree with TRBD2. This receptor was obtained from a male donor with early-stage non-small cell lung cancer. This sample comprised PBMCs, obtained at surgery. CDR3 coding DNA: TGTGCCAGTAGTATTAGGAACCCCGGGACTAGCTTCGGGGAGCTGTTTTTT. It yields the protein CASSIRNPGTSFGELFF.